These 7 T cell receptor beta chains came from one sample sequenced in a study of breast tumors, draining lymph nodes, adjacent tissues. TCRdb re-called the multiplex PCR reads with MiXCR, one entry per CDR3 protein. The table records 60,000 to 75,000 distinct CDR3 sequences, around 60% of them present only once. Sequencing was carried out using breast tumor tissue. All receptors come from a female donor with breast cancer. Some clones in this sample may be carry-over from other donors' samples.

At least ten counts were recorded for this clonotype. This CDR3 reads CAISEWTDYGYTF. The DNA for the CDR3 is TGTGCCATCAGTGAGTGGACAGATTATGGCTACACCTTC. This chain joins TRBV10-3 and TRBJ1-2; the D gene is possibly TRBD1 (6 bases). Deletions cut 1 base from V and 5 bases from J, with 8 bases between. The CDR3 sequence is 13 residues long. CDR1 and CDR2 from the germline V gene are ENHRY and SYGVKD.

The count of this clonotype is one. The chain uses TRBV6-1 and TRBJ1-2; D may be TRBD1 (6 bases). CDR1 and CDR2 (germline): MNHNS, SASEGT. The CDR3 is 13 residues long. V was trimmed by 7 bases and J by 13 bases, leaving 22 bases between them. The CDR3 reads CASTRTVQGVPTF. CDR3 DNA sequence: TGTGCCAGCACCCGAACGGTACAGGGCGTTCCCACCTTC.

This clonotype has ten or more counts. The V and J genes are TRBV20-1 and TRBJ2-5; D call uncertain. Looked up from germline, CDR1 is DFQATT and CDR2 is SNEGSKA (reference sequence). Trimming left V 0 bases short and J 4 bases short, with 6 bases between. The length of the CDR3 is 12 residues. In DNA, the CDR3 is TGCAGTGCTAGAGAAGGGTCAGAGACCCAGTACTTC. Translated, it gives CSAREGSETQYF.

This clonotype was detected ten times or more. The V gene is TRBV7-9, the J gene TRBJ2-3; D is unclear. The length of the CDR3 is 15 residues. Per the germline V gene, CDR1 is SEHNR and CDR2 is FQNEAQ (reference sequence). Between the trimmed V and J ends, which lost 3 bases and 6 bases, there was a span of 16 bases. CDR3 sequence: CASSFGSIVPDTQYF. The CDR3 nucleotides read TGTGCCAGCAGCTTTGGGTCCATCGTCCCCGATACGCAGTATTTT.

This clonotype was detected many times. CDR3 sequence reads: CSAREGFHQETQYF. CDR3 coding DNA: TGCAGTGCTAGAGAAGGGTTTCACCAAGAGACCCAGTACTTC. The chain combines TRBV20-1 with TRBJ2-5; no definite D call. The CDR3 length is 14 residues. V dropped 0 bases and J dropped 0 bases, with 8 bases sitting between them. Germline V gene sequence: CDR1 DFQATT, CDR2 SNEGSKA (reference sequence).

This clonotype was seen many times. V and J are TRBV6-6 and TRBJ2-7; 8 nucleotides line up with TRBD2. Looked up from germline, CDR1 is MNHNY and CDR2 is SVGAGI (reference sequence). The CDR3 is 14 amino acids. Trimming at V came to 8 bases and at J to 3 bases, leaving 9 bases not matched to a gene. The CDR3, as DNA: TGTGCCAGCTCTCCGAGCGGGGGAGTCTACGAGCAGTACTTC. Protein product: CASSPSGGVYEQYF.

The CDR3 DNA reads TGTGCCTGGAGACACACTAGCAATGAGCAGTTCTTC. Encoded protein: CAWRHTSNEQFF. The chain is built from TRBV30 and TRBJ2-1, with a weak D call TRBD2 (5 bases). Germline loops: CDR1 GTSNPN, CDR2 SVGIG (reference sequence). The V gene lost 3 bases and the J gene lost 6 bases, with 9 bases spanning the gap. CDR3 size: 12 residues. Combining the CDR3 with reference TRBV30 and TRBJ2-1 gives the whole variable domain SQTIHQWPATLVQPVGSPLSLECTVEGTSNPNLYWYRQAAGRGLQLLFYSVGIGQISSEVPQNLSASRPQDRQFILSSKKLLLSDSGFYLCAWRHTSNEQFFGPGTRLTVL.